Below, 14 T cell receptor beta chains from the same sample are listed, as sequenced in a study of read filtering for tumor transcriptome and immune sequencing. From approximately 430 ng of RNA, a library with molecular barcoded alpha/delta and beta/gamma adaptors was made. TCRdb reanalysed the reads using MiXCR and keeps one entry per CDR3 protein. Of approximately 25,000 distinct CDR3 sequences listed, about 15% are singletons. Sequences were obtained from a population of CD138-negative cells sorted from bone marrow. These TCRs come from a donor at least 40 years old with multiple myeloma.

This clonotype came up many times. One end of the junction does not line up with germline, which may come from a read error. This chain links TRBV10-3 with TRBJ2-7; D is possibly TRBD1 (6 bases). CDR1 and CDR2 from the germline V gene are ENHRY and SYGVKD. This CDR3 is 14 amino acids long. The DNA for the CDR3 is TGTGCCACCAACGATAGGACAGACTCCTACGAGCAGTACTTT. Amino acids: CATNDRTDSYEQYF.

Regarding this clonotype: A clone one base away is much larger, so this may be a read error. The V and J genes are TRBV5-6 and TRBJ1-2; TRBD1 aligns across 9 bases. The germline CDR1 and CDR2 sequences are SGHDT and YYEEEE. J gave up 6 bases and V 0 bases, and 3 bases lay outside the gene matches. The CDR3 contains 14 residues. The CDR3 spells CASSLGDRVHGYTF. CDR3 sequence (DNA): TGTGCCAGCAGCTTGGGGGACAGGGTGCATGGCTACACCTTC.

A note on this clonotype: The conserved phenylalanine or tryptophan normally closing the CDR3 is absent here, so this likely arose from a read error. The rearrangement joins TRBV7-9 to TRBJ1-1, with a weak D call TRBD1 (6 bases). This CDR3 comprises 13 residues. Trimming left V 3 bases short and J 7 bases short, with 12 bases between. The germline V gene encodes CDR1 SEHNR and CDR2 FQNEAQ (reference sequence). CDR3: CASSFLRDNEAFS. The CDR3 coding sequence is TGTGCCAGCAGCTTCCTCCGGGACAATGAAGCTTTCTCT.

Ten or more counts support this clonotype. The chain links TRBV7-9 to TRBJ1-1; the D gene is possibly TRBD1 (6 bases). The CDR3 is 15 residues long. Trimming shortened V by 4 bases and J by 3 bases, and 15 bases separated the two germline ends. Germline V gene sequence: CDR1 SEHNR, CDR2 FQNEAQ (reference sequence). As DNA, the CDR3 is TGTGCCAGCAGCTCTCAAACGGGGGGCGACACTGAAGCTTTCTTT. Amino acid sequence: CASSSQTGGDTEAFF.

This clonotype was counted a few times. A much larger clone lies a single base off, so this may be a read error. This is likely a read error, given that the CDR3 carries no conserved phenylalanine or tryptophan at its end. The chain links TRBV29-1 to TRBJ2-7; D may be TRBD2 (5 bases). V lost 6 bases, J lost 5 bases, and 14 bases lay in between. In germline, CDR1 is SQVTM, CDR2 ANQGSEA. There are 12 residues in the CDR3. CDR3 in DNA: TGCAGCGTCCGGACTGGGGTCCACGAGCAGTACCTC. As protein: CSVRTGVHEQYL.

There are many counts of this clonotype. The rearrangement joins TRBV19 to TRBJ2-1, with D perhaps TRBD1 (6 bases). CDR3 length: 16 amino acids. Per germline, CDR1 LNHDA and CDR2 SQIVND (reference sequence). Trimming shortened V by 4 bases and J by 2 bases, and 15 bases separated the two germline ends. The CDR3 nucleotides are TGTGCCAGTAGTAACAAATACAGGGTGCCCTACAATGAGCAGTTCTTC. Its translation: CASSNKYRVPYNEQFF.

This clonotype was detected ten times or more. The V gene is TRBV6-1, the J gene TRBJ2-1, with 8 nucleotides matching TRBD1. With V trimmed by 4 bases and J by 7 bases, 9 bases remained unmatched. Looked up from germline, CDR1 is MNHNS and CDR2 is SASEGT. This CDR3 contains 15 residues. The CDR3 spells CASSGWTGFSNEQFF. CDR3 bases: TGTGCCAGCAGTGGCTGGACAGGGTTTAGTAATGAGCAGTTCTTC.

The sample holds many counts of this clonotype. The CDR3 DNA is TGCAGTGCTAGAGAGTCGGAAGGCCTAGAGACCCAGTACTTC. Translated, it gives CSARESEGLETQYF. The J gene is TRBJ2-5, the V gene TRBV20-1; D gene uncertain. CDR3 length equals 14 residues. Looked up from germline, CDR1 is DFQATT and CDR2 is SNEGSKA (reference sequence). V was shortened by 0 bases and J by 4 bases, with 12 bases between the two germline ends.

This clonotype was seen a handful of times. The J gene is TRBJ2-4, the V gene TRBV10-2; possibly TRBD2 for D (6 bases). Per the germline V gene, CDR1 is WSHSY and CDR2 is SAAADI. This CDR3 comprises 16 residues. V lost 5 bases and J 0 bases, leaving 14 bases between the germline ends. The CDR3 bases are TGCGCCAGCAGTAGACCGGGACTTCAAGCCAAAAACATTCAGTACTTC. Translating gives CASSRPGLQAKNIQYF.

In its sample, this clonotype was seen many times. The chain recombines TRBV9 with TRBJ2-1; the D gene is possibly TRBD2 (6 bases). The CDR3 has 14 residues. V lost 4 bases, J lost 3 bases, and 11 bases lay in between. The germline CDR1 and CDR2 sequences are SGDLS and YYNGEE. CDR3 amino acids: CASSPGGRYNEQFF. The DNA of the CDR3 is TGTGCCAGCAGCCCCGGAGGGCGCTACAATGAGCAGTTCTTC.

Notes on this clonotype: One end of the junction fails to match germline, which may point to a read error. The CDR3 region has the DNA TGCAGCGCTAGGGGACAGGGGGGCTACGAGCAGTACTTC. It codes for CSARGQGGYEQYF. This rearrangement joins TRBV20-1 to TRBJ2-7, with TRBD1 identical over 11 bases. CDR1 DFQATT and CDR2 SNEGSKA come from the germline V gene (reference sequence). CDR3 length equals 13 residues.

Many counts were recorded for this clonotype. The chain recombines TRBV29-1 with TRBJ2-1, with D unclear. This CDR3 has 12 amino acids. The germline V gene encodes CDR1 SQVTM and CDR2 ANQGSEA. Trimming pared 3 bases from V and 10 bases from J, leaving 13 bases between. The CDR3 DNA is TGCAGCGTTGATACACTTATGACAGAGCAGTTCTTC. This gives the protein CSVDTLMTEQFF.

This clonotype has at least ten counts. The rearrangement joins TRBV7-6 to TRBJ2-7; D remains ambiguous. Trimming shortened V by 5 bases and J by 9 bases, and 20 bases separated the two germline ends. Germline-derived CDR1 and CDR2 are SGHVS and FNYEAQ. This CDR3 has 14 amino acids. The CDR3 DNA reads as TGTGCCAGCAGCCCAGGCGGCCGAAATAGTGCGCAGTACTTC. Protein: CASSPGGRNSAQYF.

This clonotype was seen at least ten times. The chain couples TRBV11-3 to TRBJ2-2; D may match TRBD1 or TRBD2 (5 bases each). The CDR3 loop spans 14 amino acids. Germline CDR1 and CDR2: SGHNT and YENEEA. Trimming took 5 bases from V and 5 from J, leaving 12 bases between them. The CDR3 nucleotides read TGTGCCAGCAGCGATAGGGGACGGACCGGGGAGCTGTTTTTT. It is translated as CASSDRGRTGELFF. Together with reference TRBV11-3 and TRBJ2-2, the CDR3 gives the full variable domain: EAGVVQSPRYKIIEKKQPVAFWCNPISGHNTLYWYLQNLGQGPELLIRYENEEAVDDSQLPKDRFSAERLKGVDSTLKIQPAELGDSAVYLCASSDRGRTGELFFGEGSRLTVL.